The present T cell receptor beta chain was sequenced within a study of blood T cell repertoires in COVID-19. Original processing notes: The authors estimated nucleated cell counts from reference gene primer amplification. Produced via immunoSEQ multiplex PCR; TCRdb's table is partial and in-frame only. V, J and clone size are those of that table, while D and trimming were read from the DNA. This sample yields some 200,000 clones, of which about 81% are seen a single time; about 9% belongs to the top ten. The trim removed 4 bases at V and 0 bases at J, leaving 2 bases unmatched. Germline lookup yields CDR1 SGHRS and CDR2 YFSETQ. The CDR3 is 14 amino acids.

The receptor was isolated from a man aged 35 to 55 who had recovered from COVID-19. This sequence joins TRBV5-1 and TRBJ2-3; TRBD2 matches at 7 bases. Sample: PBMCs or T cells enriched from blood (not recorded which). This CDR3 reads CASSPGRSTDTQYF. Here the CDR3 DNA reads TGCGCCAGCAGCCCCGGGAGGAGCACAGATACGCAGTATTTT.